This TCR beta chain was recorded in a study of immune heterogeneity within non-small cell lung tumors. Study information: In total, the tumors were 4 squamous cell carcinomas, 10 non-squamous carcinomas and 1 not otherwise specified.

In the case of this clonotype: What it recognizes is unknown.

Findings of the study overall: Correlation analysis showed that local T-cell clonality was moderately but significantly associated with local tumor mutational burden (R 0.3 to 0.4). Each patient's tumor sites shared recurring identical dominant CDR3 beta clonotypes, and individual sites also carried their own high-frequency clones.

Each sample used 600 to 700 ng of genomic DNA from bulk tumor tissue. The authors collected several far-apart biopsies from each primary tumor during surgery. The study enrolled patients with untreated, newly diagnosed non-small cell lung cancer who underwent curative surgery. TCR beta CDR3 was amplified by multiplex PCR, first round around 10 cycles, 32 V and 13 J primers. TCRdb re-derived calls from the multiplex PCR reads in MiXCR, one entry per CDR3 protein. The sample records some 4,400 distinct CDR3 sequences, about a third being singletons. The sample comprised lung tumor tissue. The origin of this receptor is a woman in her forties or fifties with non-small cell lung cancer.

The CDR3 is CASNQPGQGGYTF. CDR3 in DNA: TGTGCCAGCAACCAACCGGGACAGGGGGGCTACACCTTC. The chain couples TRBV9 to TRBJ1-2, with 10 bases identical to TRBD1. V was pared by 6 bases and J by 8 bases, with 7 bases of the junction left unmatched. The CDR3 totals 13 residues. Germline CDR1 is SGDLS and CDR2 is YYNGEE.